This T cell receptor beta chain was sequenced for a study of shared clonotypes between healthy human individuals (dated by TCRdb to the early 2020s). The study in broad terms: The cohort included a few men and a couple of women between 18 and 49 years of age. To estimate repertoire size and how much clonotypes are shared between individuals, the study performed deep sequencing of blood TCR repertoires from a handful of healthy adults. Libraries were prepared and TCR repertoires were sequenced by different laboratories using diverse techniques, in order to increase sequencing depth and limit assay-specific biases. Per donor, leukapheresis produced somewhere between about 0.85 and 8.9 billion PBMCs.

Donors were healthy HIV-negative adults with no recently reported acute infections or vaccinations. Every donor was a Caucasian adult residing in Nashville, Tennessee, USA. For unsorted samples, 96 million or so PBMCs were counted, and genomic DNA was extracted using the QIAamp DNA Blood Mini kit. After blood collection by leukapheresis, PBMCs were isolated using Ficoll-Histopaque density gradient centrifugation and then cryopreserved in the vapor phase of liquid nitrogen. Counted from cysteine to phenylalanine, this CDR3 has 14 amino acids. Only CDR3 DNA is held: 42 bases, read in frame from base 1. As encoded in the germline V gene, CDR1 is SGHTA while CDR2 is FQGNSA. Summary of the overall study and its limitations: The small number of donors limited the genetic and exposure-history diversity represented. Sampling was limited to blood, and TCR repertoires in tissue likely differ from TCR repertoires in blood. Based on pairwise subsampling, the degree of clonotype sharing among donors was expected to be affected by sequencing depth.

Using the deep immunoSEQ assay, multiplex PCR amplified TCR CDR3 regions from genomic DNA. Extracted genomic DNA from each cell subset was spread evenly across all wells of several immunoSEQ 96-well plates, with each plate serving as a replicate. Each replicate PCR for unsorted PBMC received 300 to 350 ng genomic DNA, equal to tens of thousands of T cell genomes. Ten immunoSEQ deep assay plates were used to sequence unsorted PBMC genomic DNA. Purified libraries were measured with a Qubit 3.0 fluorometer, size-checked on a Bioanalyzer 2100, and measured again with the KAPA Library Quantification kit. Every immunoSEQ 96-well plate was sequenced on a dedicated single-read 150-cycle Illumina NextSeq 550 flow cell. Per the authors' processing: The immunoSEQ output contained only junctional sequences without quality scores, so filtering could not match that applied to full-length reads. Sequences were annotated with PyIR, a Python wrapper for IgBLAST v1.9, and V/J genes and CDR3 were assigned using IMGT germline references. Any read was removed if the V/J assignment was weak (E-value above 1e-6), the CDR3 was missing, or the read contained stop codons, out-of-frame junctions, or ambiguous translated residues. A V3J clonotype was defined by an identical inferred V gene, J gene, and CDR3 amino acid sequence. Percentage overlap between repertoires was computed as shared unique clonotypes divided by the size of the smaller repertoire. Richness of each repertoire was evaluated using RTK rarefaction, the Chao1 estimator, and Recon v2.1 estimates of unobserved clonotypes. Imported from immuneACCESS, the table was reduced by TCRdb to in-frame sequences with V and J called. These copies leave out some clones; in studies compared against another copy, an unresolved V gene accounts for under half, and the cause of the remainder is not known. V and J calls plus clone size are reproduced from that table; the DNA served to infer D and trimming. The sample table holds about 490,000 clones, of which 76% were seen once. The ten top clones hold approximately 12% of the sample.

In regard to this clone: Which antigen it targets is not known. A junction end diverges from the germline sequence, so it may reflect a read error.

The sequenced sample was PBMCs. The rearranged chain carries TRBV7-2 and TRBJ2-7, with TRBD2 tentatively as D gene (6 bases match). This sequence originates from a woman in her thirties or forties in good health. Some clones in this sample may be carry-over from other donors' samples. The CDR3 region: CASSPAGPTYQQYF. In nucleotides, the sequence is TGTGCCAGCAGCCCCGCGGGACCCACCTACCAGCAGTACTTC.